This T cell receptor (beta chain) was obtained from a study of vaccination and CD4 T cells after COVID-19. Study information: The study collected post-vaccine samples a median about 72 days after dose two, with a range of 14 to 241. Cells were stimulated with overlapping spike peptides from SARS-CoV-2, HCoV-NL63, HCoV-OC43 and HCoV-229E. Every culture used as a control got a CEFX pool, an HIV-1 Nef pool, or no peptide.

Regarding this clonotype: The antigen is not known.

Treatment in this sample: approximately 10-day PBMC culture with coronavirus spike peptide pools or control peptides (ViraFEST assay). Cultured CD4+ T cells had their DNA profiled by the Oncomine TCR Beta short-read assay. TCRdb itself ran the PCR reads through MiXCR, one entry per CDR3 protein. The data show thousands of distinct CDR3 sequences, roughly 24% seen once. The receptor was derived from a human donor with COVID-19. Material for sequencing was cultured CD4+ T cells from blood.

Here the CDR3 DNA reads TGTGCCAGCAGTTTAACCAGGGGGAACACCATATATTTT. Translation: CASSLTRGNTIYF. This chain connects TRBV12-3 or TRBV12-4 to TRBJ1-3; 7 nucleotides match TRBD1. There are 13 residues in the CDR3. V lost 2 bases to trimming and J lost 7 bases; unmatched junction nucleotides: 2.